The sample holds one count of the clone carrying this T cell receptor (beta chain). The antigen is undetermined. 60 Vbeta and 13 Jbeta primers were used in PCR. Libraries were prepared by immunoSEQ multiplex PCR; TCRdb keeps only in-frame clonotypes and omits some of them. The table has some 270,000 clones, about nine tenths seen once. This entry belongs to a study of cytomegalovirus exposure and HLA in healthy donors. Findings of the study overall: The classifier reportedly diagnosed cytomegalovirus status with high sensitivity and specificity. The authors later found HLA-associated TCR beta chains more clonally expanded than equally common others.

The CDR3 is made up of 13 amino acids. In germline, CDR1 is SNHLY, CDR2 FYNNEI. Trimming left V 11 bases short and J 2 bases short, with 16 bases between. Healthy bone marrow donors made up the donors. Source material: PBMCs. This sequence originates from a girl aged 2 to 9 in good health and CMV-seronegative. The gene calls are TRBV2 and TRBJ2-7; perhaps TRBD1 as D (5 bases). As DNA, the CDR3 is TGTGCCGGAAGCAAATCGACAGCCTACGAGCAGTACTTC. Its protein product is CAGSKSTAYEQYF.